This T cell receptor beta chain was captured by sequencing in a study of blood T cell repertoires in COVID-19. Across the study: Donors in the United States, Italy and Spain gave samples during acute or convalescent COVID-19.

With 4 bases removed from V and 6 bases from J, the gap between germline ends came to 6 bases. Germline loops: CDR1 SQVTM, CDR2 ANQGSEA. CDR3 size: 10 residues. Original handling: Reference gene primers were amplified, and this amplification served to estimate nucleated cell counts. Assay used: immunoSEQ multiplex PCR; TCRdb lists only in-frame clones, some missing. Clonal size and the V and J genes are those of that table, whereas D and trimming came from the DNA. The table lists about 320,000 clones, roughly nine tenths of them singletons. The sequence was collected from a man younger than 30 who had recovered from COVID-19. Source material: peripheral blood. The rearrangement links TRBV29-1 to TRBJ1-1, with no clear D. The CDR3 coding sequence is TGCAGCGTTGCTATGGCTGAAGCTTTCTTT. It encodes CSVAMAEAFF.